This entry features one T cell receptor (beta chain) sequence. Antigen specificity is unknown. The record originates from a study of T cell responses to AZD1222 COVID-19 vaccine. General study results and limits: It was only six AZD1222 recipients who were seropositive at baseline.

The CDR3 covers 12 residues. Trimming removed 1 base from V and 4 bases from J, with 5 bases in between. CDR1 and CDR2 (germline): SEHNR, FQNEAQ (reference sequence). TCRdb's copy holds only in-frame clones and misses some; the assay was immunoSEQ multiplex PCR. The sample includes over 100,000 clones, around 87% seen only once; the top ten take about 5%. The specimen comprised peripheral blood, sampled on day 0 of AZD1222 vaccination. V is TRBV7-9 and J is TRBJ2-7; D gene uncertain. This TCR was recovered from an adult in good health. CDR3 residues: CASSLVGYEQYF. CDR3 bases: TGTGCCAGCAGCTTAGTGGGTTACGAGCAGTACTTC.